The present T cell receptor beta chain was sequenced within a study of early T cells in non-severe SARS-CoV-2 infection (dated by TCRdb to the early 2020s). Describing the broader study: Because TCR sequencing was done on bulk RNA from unsorted whole blood, the alpha and beta chains could not be paired. The investigation overall reported the following: VDJdb matching was skewed toward anti-spike CD8 responses and likely underestimated virus-specific expansions, missing private and CD4 specificities.

Libraries came from 5' RACE. TCRdb lists the instrument as NextSeq 500. The TCR library protocol attached unique molecular identifiers to individual cDNA molecules to correct for sequencing error and PCR bias. Sequencing covered both TCR alpha and beta chains, and within each sample the abundances of alpha and beta sequences were tightly co-correlated. In the authors' own workflow: Decombinator V4 was used to annotate TCR sequences for V gene, J gene and CDR3. TCRs were defined as expanded if a significant change between any two time points was detected under a Poisson model with p below 0.0001. TCR abundances were normalised to the total number of TCRs sequenced in each sample and reported as counts per million. A search of VDJdb, accessed on 1 November 2021, was run for TCRs annotated to CMV, EBV and SARS-CoV-2, with TCRs annotated for multiple antigens excluded. TCRdb reprocessed the public reads (quality trimming at Q25 with fastp, clone calling with MiXCR) and kept in-frame beta chains. Rows are combined by CDR3 protein, so each entry shows the most common genes and DNA. None of the V and J calls come from the authors' own analysis; TCRdb made them. The sample records around 93,000 distinct CDR3 sequences, approximately 12% of which are singletons. The ten largest clones take up 4.4% of the sample.

Set within a cohort of healthcare workers in London, UK, this nested case-control study involved weekly PCR testing of nasopharyngeal swabs along with blood sampling. Healthcare workers were enrolled in the week of the UK lockdown, from 23 to 31 March 2020, and were followed every week for up to roughly 16 weeks. This clonotype was seen only a few times. Its antigen remains undetermined. No base quality values were provided; no much bigger clone lies one nucleotide off. The source is an adult who was a healthcare worker with PCR-confirmed SARS-CoV-2 infection or an uninfected control (not recorded which). This sample comprised whole blood, obtained at baseline.

The CDR3 region has the sequence CASRGQRYEQYF. The nucleotide sequence reads TGTGCCAGCAGGGGACAGAGATACGAGCAGTACTTC. The chain couples TRBV3-1 to TRBJ2-7; TRBD1 aligns with 7 central bases. The germline V gene (reference sequence) sets CDR1 to LGHDT and CDR2 to YNNKEL. The CDR3 has 12 amino acids, counting the end cysteine and phenylalanine. Kept here is only the CDR3 DNA, which spans 36 bases and is read in frame from base 1. Here V drops 6 bases and J drops 4 bases, and the junction holds 3 bases not matched to any gene.